The T cell receptor (beta chain) described here comes from a study of Ad26.COV2.S vaccination and SARS-CoV-2 variants. Overall study: The Ad26.COV2.S arm of the COV1001 trial was where the donor was placed.

Treatment defined: some 20 received Ad26.COV2.S at low or high dose, single or two shots; several received placebo; per-sample allocation not given. Day 63 after the first injection of vaccine or placebo was the sampling time. Study-level results: Recipients of vaccine and of placebo showed similar breadth of their non-spike TCR repertoires.

Generated by immunoSEQ multiplex PCR, the TCRdb table keeps only in-frame clones and is missing some. The data hold around 340,000 clones, with about 86% observed a single time. CDR1 and CDR2 from the germline V gene are KGHSH and LQKENI. CDR3 length: 15 amino acids. V lost 3 bases and J 0 bases, leaving 11 bases between the germline ends. As to this clone: What it binds is unknown.

This TCR derives from a person aged 18-65 years who received the Ad26.COV2.S COVID-19 vaccine or a placebo. Sequenced material: peripheral blood, taken in a trial of Ad26.COV2.S vaccine versus placebo. The V and J genes are TRBV18 and TRBJ1-2; a possible D gene is TRBD1 (6 bases). CDR3 in DNA: TGTGCCAGCTCACCTGGGCAGGGGCCTAACTATGGCTACACCTTC. Translating gives CASSPGQGPNYGYTF.